The 7 T cell receptor beta chains below come from one sample, sequenced in a study of blood T cell repertoires in COVID-19. The data were produced by immunoSEQ multiplex PCR, yet TCRdb's version contains in-frame clones alone and is incomplete. The data contain about 190,000 clones, roughly 82% of them singletons. The specimen was peripheral blood. Every receptor here comes from a woman in her twenties or thirties with acute or convalescent COVID-19.

The J gene is TRBJ1-1, the V gene TRBV7-9, with D perhaps TRBD1 (5 bases). Germline CDR1 SEHNR, CDR2 FQNEAQ (reference sequence). The ends were cut back, 8 bases at V and 3 bases at J, with 16 bases in the middle. The CDR3 has 14 amino acids. The CDR3 is CASFRLGRYTEAFF. In nucleotides, the CDR3 is TGTGCCAGCTTCAGGTTGGGGCGGTACACTGAAGCTTTCTTT.

This clone was detected once. This sequence joins TRBV23-1 and TRBJ2-1, with 7 bases lining up with TRBD2. TRBV23-1 is an open reading frame, and its role is uncertain. The CDR3 is 16 residues long. V shed 0 bases, J shed 5 bases, and the junction held 7 bases outside the gene matches. CDR3 sequence: CASSQSQRDPNNEQFF. CDR3 bases: TGCGCCAGCAGTCAATCGCAGCGGGACCCTAACAATGAGCAGTTCTTC.

The chain links TRBV3-1 (or the pseudogene TRBV3-2) to TRBJ2-7, with a possible D match to TRBD2 (7 bases). The V and J ends lost 3 bases and 7 bases respectively, with 16 bases between them. CDR1 LGHDT and CDR2 YNNKEL come from the germline V gene (reference sequence). CDR3 length equals 14 residues. The CDR3 nucleotides are TGTGCCAGCAGCCATGAAGGAGGGGGGGTGGAGCAGTACTTC. Translated, it gives CASSHEGGGVEQYF.

This clone showed up just once. The chain has TRBV7-2 and TRBJ2-4, with no clear D. The CDR3 runs to 15 residues. V lost 1 base, J lost 2 bases, and 9 bases lay in between. The germline V gene encodes CDR1 SGHTA and CDR2 FQGNSA. The CDR3 region has the DNA TGTGCCAGCAGCTTAGATTCCTCCTCCAAAAACATTCAGTACTTC. Translation: CASSLDSSSKNIQYF.

The rearrangement links TRBV28 to TRBJ1-6; D uncertain. The germline V and J ends were trimmed by 1 base and 7 bases, with 14 bases remaining between them. The CDR3 has 16 amino acids. The germline CDR1 and CDR2 sequences are MDHEN and SYDVKM. DNA for the CDR3: TGTGCCAGCAGTTTATCGGAGAATTTAAGAAATTCACCCCTCCACTTT. Translation gives CASSLSENLRNSPLHF. The whole variable domain, remainder taken from reference TRBV28 and TRBJ1-6, is DVKVTQSSRYLVKRTGEKVFLECVQDMDHENMFWYRQDPGLGLRLIYFSYDVKMKEKGDIPEGYSVSREKKERFSLILESASTNQTSMYLCASSLSENLRNSPLHFGNGTRLTVT.

This clone was seen a few times. The chain recombines TRBV6-5 with TRBJ1-6; D not certain. Germline loops: CDR1 MNHEY, CDR2 SVGAGI. Trimming took 6 bases from V and 4 from J, leaving 13 bases between them. The CDR3 is made up of 15 amino acids. CDR3 loop: CASRPRDPYNSPLHF. The CDR3 DNA sequence: TGTGCCAGCAGGCCACGGGATCCTTATAATTCACCCCTCCACTTT.

This clone occurred once. The chain has TRBV6-6 and TRBJ2-4, with D unclear. This CDR3 region has 15 residues. Germline values: CDR1 MNHNY, CDR2 SVGAGI (reference sequence). V shed 7 bases and J shed 0 bases, with 13 bases lying between them. The DNA of the CDR3 is TGTGCCAGCATCCTGTCCCGTCTAGCCAAAAACATTCAGTACTTC. This codes for CASILSRLAKNIQYF.